This TCR beta chain was observed in a study of vaccination effects on CD4 cells after COVID-19. Viral peptide pool expansion of antigen-specific CD4+ T cells preceded sequencing in the ViraFEST assay. Culture lasted about ten days before CD4+ T cell isolation. Two doses of either BNT162b2 or mRNA-1273 were given to each participant. Recipients of the vaccine had no prior SARS-CoV-2 infection and negative nucleocapsid antibodies. Profiling relied on immunoSEQ multiplex PCR, and the TCRdb table lists in-frame clones only, not all of them. The profile shows 65,000 to 75,000 clones, around two thirds of them singletons. On this clone itself: Its antigen is not known.

The TCR comes from a human donor who received a COVID-19 vaccine. The source material was CD4+ T cells from PBMCs cultured with HCoV-229E spike peptides, sampled after COVID-19 vaccination.

The CDR3 region has the DNA TGTGCCAGCAGCAAAACGAGTCCCGGGGGTATGTTTTTT. This translates into CASSKTSPGGMFF. This chain uses TRBV11-2 with TRBJ1-4; D may be TRBD1 (5 bases). The germline gives CDR1 SGHAT, CDR2 FQNNGV. This CDR3 is built from 13 residues. The V end lost 5 bases, the J end lost 15 bases, and 19 bases lay between the germline ends.